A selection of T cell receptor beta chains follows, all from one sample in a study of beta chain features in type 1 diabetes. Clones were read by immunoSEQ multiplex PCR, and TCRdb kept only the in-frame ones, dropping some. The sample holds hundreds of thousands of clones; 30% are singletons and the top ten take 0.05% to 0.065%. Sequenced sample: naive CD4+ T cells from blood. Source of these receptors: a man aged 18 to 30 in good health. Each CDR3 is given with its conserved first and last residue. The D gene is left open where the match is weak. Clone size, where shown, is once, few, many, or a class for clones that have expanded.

cdr3_nt: TGTGCCAGCAGCTTAGTCGAGACAGGGTGGACCCAGTACTTC; cdr3_aa: CASSLVETGWTQYF; v_call: TRBV7-9; clone_size: .; j_call: TRBJ2-5; d_call: TRBD1
cdr3_nt: TGCGCCAGCAGCCAAGAATCCACGTCTGGGGCCAACGTCCTGACTTTC; cdr3_aa: CASSQESTSGANVLTF; v_call: TRBV4-3; clone_size: .; j_call: TRBJ2-6; d_call: .
cdr3_nt: TGCAGCGCCTTCAGGGTCCAGCTTGGCTATGGCTACACCTTC; cdr3_aa: CSAFRVQLGYGYTF; v_call: TRBV29-1; clone_size: .; j_call: TRBJ1-2; d_call: .
cdr3_nt: TGCGCCAGCAGCCTTACAGGGGGCCTTCTCTACGAGCAGTACTTC; cdr3_aa: CASSLTGGLLYEQYF; v_call: TRBV4-1; clone_size: once; j_call: TRBJ2-7; d_call: TRBD1
cdr3_nt: TGTGCCAGCTGTCGGGCGGATCGTTGGGAAGAGACCCAGTACTTC; cdr3_aa: CASCRADRWEETQYF; v_call: TRBV7-2; clone_size: .; j_call: TRBJ2-5; d_call: .
cdr3_nt: TGTGCCAGCAGCGTACAGGGGGCCTTGAACACTGAAGCTTTCTTT; cdr3_aa: CASSVQGALNTEAFF; v_call: TRBV9; clone_size: few; j_call: TRBJ1-1; d_call: TRBD1
cdr3_nt: TGCAGCGTTTCGTCAGGGGGCAGCTCTGGAAACACCATATATTTT; cdr3_aa: CSVSSGGSSGNTIYF; v_call: TRBV29-1; clone_size: .; j_call: TRBJ1-3; d_call: TRBD1
cdr3_nt: TGTGCCTGGAGTGTACTCGCGGGAGTCACAGATACGCAGTATTTT; cdr3_aa: CAWSVLAGVTDTQYF; v_call: TRBV30; clone_size: .; j_call: TRBJ2-3; d_call: TRBD2
cdr3_nt: TGTGCCAGCAGCGGCACATTAGAGACCCAGTACTTC; cdr3_aa: CASSGTLETQYF; v_call: TRBV9; clone_size: few; j_call: TRBJ2-5; d_call: .
cdr3_nt: TGTGCCTGGACCGGGACTAGCGGGTACAATGAGCAGTTCTTC; cdr3_aa: CAWTGTSGYNEQFF; v_call: TRBV30; clone_size: .; j_call: TRBJ2-1; d_call: TRBD2
cdr3_nt: TGTGCCAGCAGTAGGGACAGGTCCTACGAGCAGTACTTC; cdr3_aa: CASSRDRSYEQYF; v_call: TRBV6-5; clone_size: few; j_call: TRBJ2-7; d_call: TRBD1
cdr3_nt: TGTGCCTGCAGCGTACTAGCGGGAGGGGAAGGGGCCAACGTCCTGACTTTC; cdr3_aa: CACSVLAGGEGANVLTF; v_call: TRBV9; clone_size: few; j_call: TRBJ2-6; d_call: TRBD2
cdr3_nt: TGCAGCGTTGAAGTAAGGGGACAGATGAACACTGAAGCTTTCTTT; cdr3_aa: CSVEVRGQMNTEAFF; v_call: TRBV29-1; clone_size: .; j_call: TRBJ1-1; d_call: TRBD1
cdr3_nt: TGCAGCGTTGTAAGGGCTTTGGCTTTCTTT; cdr3_aa: CSVVRALAFF; v_call: TRBV29-1; clone_size: .; j_call: TRBJ1-1; d_call: .
cdr3_nt: TGTGCCAGCAGCTTAGAATTCGGGGATAATGAGCAGTTCTTC; cdr3_aa: CASSLEFGDNEQFF; v_call: TRBV7-9; clone_size: .; j_call: TRBJ2-1; d_call: .